This T cell receptor (beta chain) was found in a study of radiation and T cells in renal cell carcinoma. Study details: Nephrectomy followed 15 Gy stereotactic body radiation by 4 weeks. Broader study findings: In blood, top tumor clones expanded by 2 weeks, shrinking by 4. Pretreatment tumor biopsies were lacking, so baseline clonotypes are unknown.

Here immunoSEQ multiplex PCR was the method, and the copy in TCRdb shows in-frame clones only, minus some. The table records roughly 100,000 clones, about 88% of them present only once. Time point specified: baseline pretreatment blood. This sample's treatment: 15 Gy SBRT to primary tumor, nephrectomy 4 weeks later. V lost 1 base and J 1 base, leaving 7 bases between the germline ends. The germline V gene has CDR1 MDHEN and CDR2 SYDVKM. This CDR3 spans 14 amino acids. In the case of this clone: The antigen remains undetermined.

This chain uses TRBV28 with TRBJ1-2; D perhaps matches TRBD1 (6 bases). The clonotype originates from a man aged 50 to 59 with renal cell carcinoma. The sample consisted of blood, taken from a patient whose treatment included radiotherapy and nephrectomy. The CDR3 protein is CASSLLGGNYGYTF. In DNA form, the CDR3 reads TGTGCCAGCAGTTTATTAGGGGGTAACTATGGCTACACCTTC.